This T cell receptor beta chain was sequenced for a study of OX40 agonist ivuxolimab in advanced cancers. The data were produced by immunoSEQ multiplex PCR, yet TCRdb's version contains in-frame clones alone and is incomplete. Among some 98,000 clones listed, roughly 84% were seen once. The germline CDR1 and CDR2 sequences are SGHTS and YDEGEE. Trimming stripped 1 base from V and 0 bases from J, with 11 bases between. CDR3 length equals 15 residues. J is TRBJ2-7 and V is TRBV5-8; unclear D gene. The receptor was isolated from an adult with an advanced solid tumor such as melanoma, head and neck, liver or kidney cancer. The specimen was CD4+ or CD8+ T cells sorted from blood, collected in a trial of the OX40 agonist ivuxolimab. The DNA of the CDR3 is TGTGCCAGCAGCTTGCCCAAAACACGCTCCTACGAGCAGTACTTC. It translates to CASSLPKTRSYEQYF.